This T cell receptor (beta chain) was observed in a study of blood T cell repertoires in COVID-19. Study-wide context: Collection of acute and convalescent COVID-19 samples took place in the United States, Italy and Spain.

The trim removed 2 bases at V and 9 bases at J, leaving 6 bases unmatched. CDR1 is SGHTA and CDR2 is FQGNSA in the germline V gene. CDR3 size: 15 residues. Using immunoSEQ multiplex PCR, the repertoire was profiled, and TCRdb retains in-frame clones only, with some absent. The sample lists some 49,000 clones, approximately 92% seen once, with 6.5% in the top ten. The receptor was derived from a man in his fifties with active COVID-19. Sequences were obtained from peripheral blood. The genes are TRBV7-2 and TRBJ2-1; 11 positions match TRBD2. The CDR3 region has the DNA TGTGCCAGCAGCTTAATTTTACTAGCGGGAGTTGAGCAGTTCTTC. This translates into CASSLILLAGVEQFF.